The entry below describes one T cell receptor beta chain. The data originate from a study of T cell changes during pregnancy in multiple sclerosis. Only in-frame clones appear in the TCRdb table, and some are missing; sequencing was by immunoSEQ multiplex PCR. The table shows roughly 40,000 clones, with approximately 91% occurring only once. Trimming cost V 1 base and J 7 bases, with 14 bases left between them. CDR3 length: 15 residues. The germline gives CDR1 SGHTA, CDR2 FQGNSA. J is TRBJ2-1 and V is TRBV7-2, with a tentative D call TRBD2 (6 bases). The sequence derives from a female donor in good health, enrolled as a control in a pregnancy study. This material consisted of CD4+ T cells from peripheral blood mononuclear cells, taken in the second trimester of pregnancy. CDR3 sequence reads: CASSLGRGAKNEQFF. CDR3 coding DNA: TGTGCCAGCAGCTTAGGGAGGGGAGCAAAAAATGAGCAGTTCTTC. The full variable domain, in which reference TRBV7-2 and TRBJ2-1 provide the parts outside the CDR3, is GAGVSQSPSNKVTEKGKDVELRCDPISGHTALYWYRQSLGQGLEFLIYFQGNSAPDKSGLPSDRFSAERTGGSVSTLTIQRTQQEDSAVYLCASSLGRGAKNEQFFGPGTRLTVL.